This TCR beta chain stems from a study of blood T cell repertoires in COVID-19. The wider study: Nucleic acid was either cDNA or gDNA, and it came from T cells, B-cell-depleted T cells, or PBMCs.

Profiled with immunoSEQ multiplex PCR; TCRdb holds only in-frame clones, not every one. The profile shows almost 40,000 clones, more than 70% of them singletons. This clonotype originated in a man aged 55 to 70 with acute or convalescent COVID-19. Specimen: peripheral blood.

Written as DNA, the CDR3 is TGTGCCAGCAGCCGAACCGGGACTAGCGGATTAATCACAGATACGCAGTATTTT. Protein sequence: CASSRTGTSGLITDTQYF. This chain uses TRBV4-2 with TRBJ2-3; 11 nucleotides align to TRBD2. The V and J ends lost 4 bases and 2 bases, in that order; junction bases with no gene match: 11. The CDR3 totals 18 residues. Per the germline V gene, CDR1 is LGHNA and CDR2 is YNFKEQ.